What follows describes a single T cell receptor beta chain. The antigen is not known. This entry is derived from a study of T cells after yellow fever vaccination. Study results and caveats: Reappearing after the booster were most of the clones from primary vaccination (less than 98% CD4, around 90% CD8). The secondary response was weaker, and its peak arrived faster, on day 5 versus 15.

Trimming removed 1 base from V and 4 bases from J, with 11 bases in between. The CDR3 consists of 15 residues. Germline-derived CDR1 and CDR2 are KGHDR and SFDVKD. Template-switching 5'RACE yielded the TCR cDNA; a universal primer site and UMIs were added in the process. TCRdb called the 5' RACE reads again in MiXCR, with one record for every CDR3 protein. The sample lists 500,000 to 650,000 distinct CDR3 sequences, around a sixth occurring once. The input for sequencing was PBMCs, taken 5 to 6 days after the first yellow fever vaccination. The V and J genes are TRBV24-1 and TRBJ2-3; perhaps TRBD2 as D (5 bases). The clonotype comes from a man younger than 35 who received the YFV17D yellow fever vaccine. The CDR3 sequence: CATSDLMDFSDTQYF. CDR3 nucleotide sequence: TGTGCCACCAGTGATTTAATGGACTTTTCAGATACGCAGTATTTT.